This TCR beta chain was found in a study of beta chain features in type 1 diabetes. Study-level points and caveats: The question of HLA type influencing TCRB rearrangement was one that remained unresolved here.

cDNA synthesis used the whole RNA isolate, giving expressed TCRB sequences. Assay used: immunoSEQ multiplex PCR; TCRdb lists only in-frame clones, some missing. The repertoire holds about 900,000 clones, with around a sixth as singletons. Concerning this clone: Its antigen remains unidentified. Other DNA sequences within the sample encode an identical CDR3.

The sequenced material came from naive CD4+ T cells from blood. The origin of this receptor is a young woman in good health.

For the CDR3, the DNA is TGTGCCAGCAGTTTGTACCCGAACACCGGGGAGCTGTTTTTT. Protein: CASSLYPNTGELFF. The chain joins TRBV28 to TRBJ2-2; D is unclear. V shed 3 bases and J shed 0 bases, with 5 bases lying between them. Looked up from germline, CDR1 is MDHEN and CDR2 is SYDVKM. The CDR3 has 14 amino acids.